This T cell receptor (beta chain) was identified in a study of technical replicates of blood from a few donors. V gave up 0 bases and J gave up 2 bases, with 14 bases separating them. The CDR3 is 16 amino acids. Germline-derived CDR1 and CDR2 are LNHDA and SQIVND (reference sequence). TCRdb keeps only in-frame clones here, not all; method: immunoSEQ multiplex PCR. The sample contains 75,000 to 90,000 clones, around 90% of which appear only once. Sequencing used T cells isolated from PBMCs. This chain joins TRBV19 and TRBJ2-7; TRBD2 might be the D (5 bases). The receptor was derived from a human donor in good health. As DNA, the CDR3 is TGTGCCAGTAGTATAGATATGGAGGTTGGCGCCTACGAGCAGTACTTC. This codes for CASSIDMEVGAYEQYF.